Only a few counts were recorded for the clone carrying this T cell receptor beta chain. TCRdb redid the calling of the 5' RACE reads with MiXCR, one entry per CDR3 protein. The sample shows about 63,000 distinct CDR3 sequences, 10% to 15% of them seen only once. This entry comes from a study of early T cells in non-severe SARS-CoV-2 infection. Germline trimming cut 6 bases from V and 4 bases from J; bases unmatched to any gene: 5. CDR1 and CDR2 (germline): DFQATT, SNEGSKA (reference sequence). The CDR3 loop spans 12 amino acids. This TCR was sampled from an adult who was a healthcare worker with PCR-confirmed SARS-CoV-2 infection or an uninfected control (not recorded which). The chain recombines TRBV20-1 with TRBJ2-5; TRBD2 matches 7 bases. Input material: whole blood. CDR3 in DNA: TGCAGTGCGATAGGACTAGGAGAGACCCAGTACTTC. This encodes CSAIGLGETQYF.